Listed below are T cell receptor beta chains from one sample, sequenced in a study of shared clonotypes between healthy human individuals. Produced via immunoSEQ multiplex PCR; TCRdb's table is partial and in-frame only. The sample holds around 650,000 clones; about 95% are singletons and the top ten take approximately 0.12%. Sample: naive CD8+ T cells sorted from blood. The receptors shown here come from a woman in her thirties in good health. The conserved cysteine and the conserved F or W are not part of the CDR3 here.

V	J	CDR3
TRBV25-1	TRBJ2-7	ASSSYEQY
TRBV5-8	TRBJ2-1	ASSDGTSGRNIGGQF
TRBV2	TRBJ1-1	ASSDSRNEAF
TRBV11-2	TRBJ1-2	ASSLDYARYSYGYT
TRBV7-2	TRBJ1-5	ASSLPGDQPQH
TRBV28	TRBJ1-2	ASSQGQGQGYT
TRBV5-1	TRBJ2-7	ASSLAYETTPYEQY
TRBV7-9	TRBJ2-3	ASSLKIPRDTQY
TRBV27	TRBJ2-1	ASSIEGGSSYNEQF
TRBV19	TRBJ1-2	ASRSSGQAVFDGYT
TRBV13	TRBJ2-7	ASSRGSYEQY
TRBV5-6	TRBJ1-1	ASSLAGGGGTEAF
TRBV28	TRBJ2-1	ASSLAGGPAGF
TRBV28	TRBJ2-7	ASRGVGSYEQY
TRBV9	TRBJ1-1	ASSPRTGYPEAF
TRBV4-2	TRBJ2-1	ASSQALERAYNEQF
TRBV7-9	TRBJ2-1	ASSLALSWAPYNEQF
TRBV19	TRBJ2-3	ASSPGQNTDTQY
TRBV11-2	TRBJ1-1	ASSLETMGPAF
TRBV7-6	TRBJ2-1	ASSHGGTAYNEQF
TRBV27	TRBJ1-3	ASSLTGHKSSGNTIY
TRBV5-8	TRBJ1-2	ASSLALASYGYT
TRBV11-2	TRBJ2-1	ASSLAYNEQF
TRBV6-6	TRBJ2-3	ASSYGGGTDTQY
TRBV19	TRBJ1-5	ASSIRGNNPRYSNQPQH
TRBV9	TRBJ2-2	ASRGHGRAGGELF
TRBV28	TRBJ2-7	ASSPTGGHEQY
TRBV5-4	TRBJ2-3	ASSVQGNSADTQY
TRBV27	TRBJ2-2	ASSDGYTGELF
TRBV2	TRBJ2-1	ASSPGTGGFNEQF
TRBV11-2	TRBJ2-5	ASSLVESGGTQY
TRBV5-4	TRBJ1-1	ASAAGNTEAF